This is a list of T cell receptor beta chains from one sample in a study of shared clonotypes between healthy human individuals. This table comes from immunoSEQ multiplex PCR, and its TCRdb copy is limited to in-frame clones, with some not included. The profile shows some 630,000 clones, about 96% of them singletons. The sample was naive CD8+ T cells sorted from blood. The receptor set was obtained from a woman under 40 in good health. CDR3s include the opening cysteine and the closing phenylalanine or tryptophan. D genes are given only for firm matches. Expanded clones are given a class, and other clones once, few, many or no size at all.

size	V	D	J	DNA	CDR3
.	TRBV7-9	TRBD2	TRBJ2-2	TGTGCCAGCCAGCAGCTTAGCGGACTAGCGGGACAGGGCGGGGAGCTGTTTTTT	CASQQLSGLAGQGGELFF
once	TRBV5-4	TRBD1	TRBJ2-7	TGTGCCAGCAGCTTAGACAGGGGCTACGAGCAGTACTTC	CASSLDRGYEQYF
.	TRBV27	.	TRBJ2-3	TGTGCCAGCCGTTGGAGTCAGGGGTCCCCAGATACGCAGTATTTT	CASRWSQGSPDTQYF
.	TRBV27	.	TRBJ2-7	TGTGCCAGCAGTTTAGTAGGGAACGAGCAGTACTTC	CASSLVGNEQYF
.	TRBV2	.	TRBJ2-5	TGTGCCAGCAGGGAGGACTCACAAGAGACCCAGTACTTC	CASREDSQETQYF
.	TRBV5-1	TRBD1	TRBJ2-7	TGCGCCAGCGGGACAGGGGACGAGCAGTACTTC	CASGTGDEQYF
.	TRBV28	.	TRBJ2-7	TGTGCCAGCAGTGGTGGGCAGTCTCCTCGGGATGGCGTTAGCTCCTACGAGCAGTACTTC	CASSGGQSPRDGVSSYEQYF
.	TRBV19	.	TRBJ2-7	TGTGCCAGTAGTTCCCGGACTGGTACCTACGAGCAGTACTTC	CASSSRTGTYEQYF
.	TRBV28	.	TRBJ1-4	TGTGCCAGCAGTTTGGCCTCACAGGTTCCAACTAATGAAAAACTGTTTTTT	CASSLASQVPTNEKLFF
.	TRBV6-6	.	TRBJ2-1	TGTGCCAGCAGTTACGACGACTATGAGCAGTTCTTC	CASSYDDYEQFF
.	TRBV20-1	.	TRBJ2-7	TGCAGTGCTAGTGAGAACGAGCAGTACTTC	CSASENEQYF
.	TRBV27	TRBD1	TRBJ1-1	TGTGCCAGCAGTTTGGGCCAGGGGGGCACTGAAGCTTTCTTT	CASSLGQGGTEAFF
.	TRBV28	TRBD2	TRBJ2-7	TGTGCCAGCGAACGGGGGGGTCCCGATACCTACGAGCAGTACTTC	CASERGGPDTYEQYF
.	TRBV19	.	TRBJ2-7	TGTGCCAGTAGTCCCCTGGGAGGCCTCGGGGACGAGCAGTACTTC	CASSPLGGLGDEQYF
.	TRBV19	TRBD1	TRBJ2-1	TGTGCCAGTAGTATGGGACAGGGATACGGTGAGCAGTTCTTC	CASSMGQGYGEQFF
.	TRBV5-6	.	TRBJ2-7	TGTGCCAGCAGCTTGATCCAAAGCTACGAGCAGTACTTC	CASSLIQSYEQYF
.	TRBV6-6	.	TRBJ1-1	TGTGCCAGCAGTTACCTCAACACTGAAGCTTTCTTT	CASSYLNTEAFF
.	TRBV27	TRBD2	TRBJ2-7	TGTGCCAGCAGCTCAACGGGGGATAGCGGGAGCGAGCAGTACTTC	CASSSTGDSGSEQYF
.	TRBV29-1	.	TRBJ2-7	TGCAGCGTTCAAGGGGAAGGGACCTACGAGCAGTACTTC	CSVQGEGTYEQYF
.	TRBV19	.	TRBJ2-4	TGTGCCAGTAGGCCCGGGATGGGGCTAGCCAAAAACATTCAGTACTTC	CASRPGMGLAKNIQYF
.	TRBV9	.	TRBJ2-6	TGTGCCAGCAGCACCGGACGGACCGGGGGGGCCAACGTCCTGACTTTC	CASSTGRTGGANVLTF
.	TRBV9	TRBD2	TRBJ2-7	TGTGCCAGCACCCCCGGGACTAGCAATCTCTACGAGCAGTACTTC	CASTPGTSNLYEQYF
.	TRBV6-5	.	TRBJ1-5	TGTGCCAGCAGTTACGTTCCGGGGGGTCAGCCCCAGCATTTT	CASSYVPGGQPQHF
.	TRBV10-3	TRBD2	TRBJ2-1	TGTGCCATCACTGAGACGGGAGGGAGCTCCTACAATGAGCAGTTCTTC	CAITETGGSSYNEQFF
.	TRBV9	.	TRBJ2-1	TGTGCCAGCGGACCTCCCGACTACAATGAGCAGTTCTTC	CASGPPDYNEQFF
.	TRBV19	TRBD1	TRBJ2-3	TGTGCCAGTAGCTGGACAGGGCCAACAGATACGCAGTATTTT	CASSWTGPTDTQYF
.	TRBV14	.	TRBJ2-3	TGTGCCAGCAGCCAAGCTCCTCTCTACACAGATACGCAGTATTTT	CASSQAPLYTDTQYF
.	TRBV27	TRBD1	TRBJ2-7	TGTGCCAGCAGTTCTGGACAGGGGCCCTACGAGCAGTACTTC	CASSSGQGPYEQYF
.	TRBV18	TRBD2	TRBJ2-7	TGTGCCAGCTCACCCCCCCTAGCGGGGGACGAGCAGTACTTC	CASSPPLAGDEQYF
.	TRBV2	TRBD1	TRBJ2-5	TGTGCCAGCAGAAGACGGACAGGGTTGACAGAGACCCAGTACTTC	CASRRRTGLTETQYF
.	TRBV19	.	TRBJ1-5	TGTGCCAGCTCATCCGGGGCAGGGGTGAATCAGCCCCAGCATTTT	CASSSGAGVNQPQHF
once	TRBV6-1	TRBD1	TRBJ2-3	TGTGCCAGCAGGGACAGGACGATGGCAGATACGCAGTATTTT	CASRDRTMADTQYF
.	TRBV9	.	TRBJ1-1	TGTGCCAGCAGCGCCAGGGTTACTGAAGCTTTCTTT	CASSARVTEAFF
.	TRBV5-1	.	TRBJ1-1	TGCGCCAGCAGCCCAACCTCCGGGGCCATATACACTGAAGCTTTCTTT	CASSPTSGAIYTEAFF
.	TRBV27	TRBD2	TRBJ2-3	TGTGCCAGCAGTTTATACGTGGGAGGGACCGTGACCTCTAGCACAGATACGCAGTATTTT	CASSLYVGGTVTSSTDTQYF
.	TRBV2	.	TRBJ1-2	TGTGCCAGCAGTGGAAGTAGGCAGGGAGGGGGCTATGGCTACACCTTC	CASSGSRQGGGYGYTF
.	TRBV9	TRBD1	TRBJ1-5	TGTGCCAGCAGCGAAACAGGGGGCTTCAATCAGCCCCAGCATTTT	CASSETGGFNQPQHF
.	TRBV18	.	TRBJ2-5	TGTGCCAGCTCACGACTAGTTGGGGAGACCCAGTACTTC	CASSRLVGETQYF
.	TRBV10-3	.	TRBJ2-7	TGTGCCATCGAATCCGGGACCGACACCTACGAGCAGTACTTC	CAIESGTDTYEQYF
.	TRBV19	.	TRBJ2-5	TGTGCCAGTAGTACCCCCAAAGAGACCCAGTACTTC	CASSTPKETQYF
.	TRBV6-6	.	TRBJ2-7	TGTGCCAGCAGTTTCGGGGCGGGCGAGCAGTACTTC	CASSFGAGEQYF
.	TRBV27	TRBD1	TRBJ2-7	TGTGCCAGCAGTCTTGACAGGGGAGGCTACGAGCAGTACTTC	CASSLDRGGYEQYF
.	TRBV6-5	.	TRBJ2-7	TGTGCCAGCAGCCCGGTGGGGGACTCCTACGAGCAGTACTTC	CASSPVGDSYEQYF
.	TRBV19	.	TRBJ2-1	TGTGCCAGTAGTACCGCGGGATATGGTTACAATGAGCAGTTCTTC	CASSTAGYGYNEQFF
.	TRBV5-6	TRBD2	TRBJ2-7	TGTGCCAGCAGCTCGGGACTAACCCGCCACGAGCAGTACTTC	CASSSGLTRHEQYF
.	TRBV19	.	TRBJ1-5	TGTGCCAGTAGTAGCGGCGTGGGGCAGGGGAATCAGCCCCAGCATTTT	CASSSGVGQGNQPQHF
.	TRBV5-6	TRBD2	TRBJ2-1	TGTGCCAGCAGGACTAGCGGGAGTTATAATGAGCAGTTCTTC	CASRTSGSYNEQFF
.	TRBV7-8	.	TRBJ1-1	TGTGCCAGCAGCTTTACTGAGGAAGTGCAGGCTGAAGCTTTCTTT	CASSFTEEVQAEAFF
.	TRBV4-1	.	TRBJ1-1	TGCGCCAGCAGCCAAGGCCTCTCGGTTGACACTGAAGCTTTCTTT	CASSQGLSVDTEAFF
.	TRBV7-6	TRBD2	TRBJ2-7	TGTGCCAGCAGCCCTTGGACTAGCGGGACCGGCCTTAGTTACTACGAGCAGTACTTC	CASSPWTSGTGLSYYEQYF
.	TRBV27	TRBD2	TRBJ2-7	TGTGCCAGCAGAAATAGTCGACTAGCGAGTTCCTACGAGCAGTACTTC	CASRNSRLASSYEQYF
.	TRBV5-1	TRBD2	TRBJ2-3	TGCGCCAGCAGCTTGGGTGCGGGAGGGCAAGATACGCAGTATTTT	CASSLGAGGQDTQYF
.	TRBV19	.	TRBJ2-7	TGTGCCAGTAGTAGCAGGGTGCAAACCTACGAGCAGTACTTC	CASSSRVQTYEQYF
.	TRBV7-9	.	TRBJ2-5	TGTGCCAGCAGCTTACCGGGTCAAGAGACCCAGTACTTC	CASSLPGQETQYF
.	TRBV9	.	TRBJ2-6	TGTGCCAGCAGCCTCGGTTTCTCTGGGGCCAACATCCTGACTTTC	CASSLGFSGANILTF
.	TRBV5-1	.	TRBJ1-4	TGCGCCAGCACTATGACATTCACAACTAATGAAAAACTGTTTTTT	CASTMTFTTNEKLFF
.	TRBV10-3	.	TRBJ1-4	TGTGCCACCAGGGTCGTGGACGGTGGGTCCGAAAAACTGTTTTTT	CATRVVDGGSEKLFF
.	TRBV7-8	.	TRBJ2-7	TGTGCCAGCAGCTTAGGGGCGACCTACGAGCAGTACTTC	CASSLGATYEQYF
.	TRBV25-1	.	TRBJ2-2	TGTGCCAGCAGTGAATATGGTTCCCGCCCGACCGGGGAGCTGTTTTTT	CASSEYGSRPTGELFF
.	TRBV5-1	TRBD2	TRBJ2-7	TGCGCCAGCAGCCTTACACCCGGGACTAGCGGACTCTACGAGCAGTACTTC	CASSLTPGTSGLYEQYF